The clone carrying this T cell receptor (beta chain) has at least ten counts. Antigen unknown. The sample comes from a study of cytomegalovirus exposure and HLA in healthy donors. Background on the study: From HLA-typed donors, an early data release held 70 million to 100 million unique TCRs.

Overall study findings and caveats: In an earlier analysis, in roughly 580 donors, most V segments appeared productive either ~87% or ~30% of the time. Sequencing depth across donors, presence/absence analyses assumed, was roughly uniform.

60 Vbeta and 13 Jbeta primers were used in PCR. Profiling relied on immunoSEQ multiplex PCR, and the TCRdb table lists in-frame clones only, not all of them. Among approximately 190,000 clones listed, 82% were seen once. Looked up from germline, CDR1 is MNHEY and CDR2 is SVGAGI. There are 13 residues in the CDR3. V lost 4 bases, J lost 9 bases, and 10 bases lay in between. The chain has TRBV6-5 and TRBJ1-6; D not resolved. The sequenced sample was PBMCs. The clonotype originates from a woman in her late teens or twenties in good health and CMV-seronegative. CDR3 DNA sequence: TGTGCCAGCAGTTTCACACCAAGTTCACCCCTCCACTTT. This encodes CASSFTPSSPLHF.